These 19 T cell receptor beta chains were all obtained from the same sample, sequenced in a study of blood T cell repertoires in COVID-19. Using immunoSEQ multiplex PCR, the repertoire was profiled, and TCRdb retains in-frame clones only, with some absent. The table has under 350,000 clones, about 88% seen once. The sample was peripheral blood. Receptors were obtained from a man between 65 and 85 years old with acute or convalescent COVID-19.

This chain connects TRBV5-1 to TRBJ2-5; TRBD2 matches 7 bases. The CDR3 runs 14 residues. CDR1 is SGHRS, CDR2 YFSETQ, per germline. After removal of 0 bases from V and 4 bases from J, the junction contained 3 bases not matched to a gene. CDR3 in amino acids: CASSLVIAGETQYF. CDR3 DNA sequence: TGCGCCAGCAGCTTGGTGATAGCGGGAGAGACCCAGTACTTC.

Turning to this clone: This specimen includes other DNA sequences encoding the same CDR3. In nucleotides, the CDR3 is TGTGCCAGCAGCCGGAGCTCCTACGAGCAGTACTTC. Protein: CASSRSSYEQYF. The genes are TRBV27 and TRBJ2-7; unclear D gene. Trimming cost V 6 bases and J 0 bases, with 6 bases left between them. Per germline, CDR1 MNHEY and CDR2 SMNVEV (reference sequence). The CDR3 is made up of 12 amino acids.

The chain recombines TRBV30 with TRBJ2-3; 7 bases are a match to TRBD2. This CDR3 spans 16 amino acids. The V gene's germline CDR1 is GTSNPN and CDR2 SVGIG (reference sequence). V lost 0 bases to trimming and J lost 4 bases; unmatched junction nucleotides: 10. The CDR3 here is CAWSVRGGRAADTQYF. The CDR3 nucleotides are TGTGCCTGGAGTGTACGTGGGGGGAGGGCCGCAGATACGCAGTATTTT.

This rearrangement joins TRBV9 to TRBJ2-2; D may be TRBD1 (6 bases). The germline gives CDR1 SGDLS, CDR2 YYNGEE. There are 15 residues in the CDR3. Deletions cut 0 bases from V and 7 bases from J, with 13 bases between. The CDR3: CASSVGWGPVGELFF. Written as DNA, the CDR3 is TGTGCCAGCAGCGTAGGGTGGGGGCCGGTCGGGGAGCTGTTTTTT.

V usage is TRBV28 and J usage is TRBJ1-2; 7 bases are shared with TRBD1. Per the germline V gene, CDR1 is MDHEN and CDR2 is SYDVKM. V trimming: 7 bases; J trimming: 4 bases; junction bases outside the gene matches: 6. This CDR3 has 13 amino acids. The CDR3 DNA sequence: TGTGCCAGCAAACCGGGACAGACCTATGGCTACACCTTC. Encoded protein: CASKPGQTYGYTF.

In its sample, this clone was seen a few times. This chain connects TRBV14 to TRBJ2-1; 11 bases agree with TRBD1. The CDR3 runs 16 residues. The germline V gene has CDR1 SGHDN and CDR2 FVKESK. Trimming removed 3 bases from V and 7 bases from J; junction bases left unmatched: 8. This chain's CDR3 is CASSHGPGQGGNEQFF. CDR3 sequence (DNA): TGTGCCAGCAGCCACGGACCGGGACAGGGGGGTAATGAGCAGTTCTTC.

The CDR3 loop is CASTPLVRVGGETQYF. The CDR3 coding sequence is TGCGCCAGCACCCCCTTGGTGAGGGTAGGCGGGGAGACCCAGTACTTC. V is TRBV10-1 and J is TRBJ2-5; D is possibly TRBD2 (5 bases). Trimming took off 7 bases at V and 5 bases at J, with 23 bases between the two ends. The CDR3 is 16 residues long. The germline V gene has CDR1 WNHNN and CDR2 SYGVQD (reference sequence).

This sequence joins TRBV19 and TRBJ1-5; the match to TRBD1 covers 8 bases. Germline V lookup: CDR1 LNHDA, CDR2 SQIVND (reference sequence). The CDR3 extends over 15 amino acids. V trimming: 7 bases; J trimming: 0 bases; junction bases outside the gene matches: 5. CDR3 bases: TGTGCCAGTAAAAGGGACAGGAGTAGCAATCAGCCCCAGCATTTT. This translates into CASKRDRSSNQPQHF. Supplemented by reference TRBV19 and TRBJ1-5, the full variable domain reads DGGITQSPKYLFRKEGQNVTLSCEQNLNHDAMYWYRQDPGQGLRLIYYSQIVNDFQKGDIAEGYSVSREKKESFPLTVTSAQKNPTAFYLCASKRDRSSNQPQHFGDGTRLSIL.

The genes are TRBV30 and TRBJ1-5; the match to TRBD1 covers 8 bases. CDR1 is GTSNPN and CDR2 is SVGIG in the germline V gene (reference sequence). This CDR3 contains 16 residues. Trimming at V came to 1 base and at J to 5 bases, leaving 10 bases not matched to a gene. DNA for the CDR3: TGTGCCTGGAGTGCGAGAGGACAGGGTGTTTATCAGCCCCAGCATTTT. Its translation: CAWSARGQGVYQPQHF.

CDR3 residues: CASSIDRQLNQPQHF. CDR3 nucleotides: TGTGCCAGTAGCATCGACAGGCAACTGAATCAGCCCCAGCATTTT. The V and J genes are TRBV19 and TRBJ1-5; possibly TRBD1 for D (6 bases). The germline V gene encodes CDR1 LNHDA and CDR2 SQIVND (reference sequence). The CDR3 is made up of 15 amino acids. V gave up 6 bases and J gave up 4 bases, with 16 bases separating them. Based on the CDR3 plus reference TRBV19 and TRBJ1-5, the full variable domain is DGGITQSPKYLFRKEGQNVTLSCEQNLNHDAMYWYRQDPGQGLRLIYYSQIVNDFQKGDIAEGYSVSREKKESFPLTVTSAQKNPTAFYLCASSIDRQLNQPQHFGDGTRLSIL.

This clone was found once. The rearrangement links TRBV27 to TRBJ2-1; D perhaps matches TRBD2 (6 bases). The CDR3 sequence is 15 residues long. Per germline, CDR1 MNHEY and CDR2 SMNVEV (reference sequence). V was trimmed by 1 base and J by 1 base, leaving 8 bases between them. The CDR3 bases are TGTGCCAGCAGTTTATGGGGGGATTCCTACAATGAGCAGTTCTTC. Translating gives CASSLWGDSYNEQFF.

This rearrangement joins TRBV7-2 to TRBJ2-3; TRBD2 aligns across 9 bases. The CDR3 covers 15 residues. V lost 1 base and J lost 3; bases outside the gene matches: 2. Germline V gene sequence: CDR1 SGHTA, CDR2 FQGNSA. The CDR3 DNA follows: TGTGCCAGCAGCTTAGGGGGACTAGCTACAGATACGCAGTATTTT. Its protein is CASSLGGLATDTQYF.

This chain joins TRBV6-5 and TRBJ1-5; 10 bases match TRBD1. Germline V gene lookup returns CDR1 MNHEY and CDR2 SVGAGI. This CDR3 comprises 13 residues. J gave up 8 bases and V 7 bases, and 5 bases lay outside the gene matches. For the CDR3, the DNA is TGTGCCAGCACTAGACAGGGGGCTAAGCCCCAGCATTTT. It codes for CASTRQGAKPQHF.

V gene TRBV7-9 combines with J gene TRBJ2-5, with D perhaps TRBD1 (5 bases). The CDR3 runs 13 residues. The V gene lost 10 bases and the J gene lost 3 bases, with 15 bases spanning the gap. The germline V gene has CDR1 SEHNR and CDR2 FQNEAQ (reference sequence). Here the CDR3 DNA reads TGTGCCACCAAAGGCAGGGTGGAAGAGACCCAGTACTTC. Amino acids: CATKGRVEETQYF.

CDR3 coding DNA: TGTGCCAGTAGTATGGGCGGACAGCAAAGGTTCTATGGCTACACCTTC. This sequence encodes CASSMGGQQRFYGYTF. The V and J genes are TRBV19 and TRBJ1-2, with a tentative D call TRBD1 (6 bases). The CDR3 sequence is 16 residues long. The V end was cut by 3 bases, the J end by 4 bases, with 18 bases between. Germline CDR1 reads LNHDA; CDR2 reads SQIVND (reference sequence).

This rearrangement joins TRBV16 to TRBJ1-1; D ambiguous. V gave up 6 bases and J gave up 3 bases, with 17 bases separating them. The CDR3 spans 15 residues. From germline, CDR1 is KGHSY and CDR2 FQNENV. The CDR3 here is CASSHAGPGDTEAFF. CDR3 DNA sequence: TGTGCCAGCAGTCACGCCGGTCCAGGCGACACTGAAGCTTTCTTT.

V usage is TRBV10-2 and J usage is TRBJ1-5, with D maybe TRBD1 (5 bases). Germline-derived CDR1 and CDR2 are WSHSY and SAAADI. CDR3 length equals 15 residues. V lost 2 bases to trimming and J lost 0 bases, with 8 bases between them. The CDR3 spells CASSEAGNSNQPQHF. In nucleotides, the CDR3 is TGCGCCAGCAGTGAGGCAGGGAATAGCAATCAGCCCCAGCATTTT.

The rearrangement uses TRBV7-6 and TRBJ2-1, with 7 bases matching TRBD1. After removal of 3 bases from V and 5 bases from J, the junction contained 7 bases not matched to a gene. This CDR3 has 15 residues. Germline loops: CDR1 SGHVS, CDR2 FNYEAQ. The CDR3 here is CASSLTGLVNNEQFF. CDR3 DNA: TGTGCCAGCAGCTTGACAGGGCTTGTGAACAATGAGCAGTTCTTC.

The rearrangement joins TRBV7-8 to TRBJ1-2; no clear D gene. The germline gives CDR1 SGHVS, CDR2 FQNEAQ. The CDR3 covers 13 residues. The V end was cut by 6 bases, the J end by 5 bases, with 13 bases between. The CDR3 here is CASSSTGRYGYTF. The CDR3 DNA follows: TGTGCCAGCAGTTCGACTGGTAGATATGGCTACACCTTC.